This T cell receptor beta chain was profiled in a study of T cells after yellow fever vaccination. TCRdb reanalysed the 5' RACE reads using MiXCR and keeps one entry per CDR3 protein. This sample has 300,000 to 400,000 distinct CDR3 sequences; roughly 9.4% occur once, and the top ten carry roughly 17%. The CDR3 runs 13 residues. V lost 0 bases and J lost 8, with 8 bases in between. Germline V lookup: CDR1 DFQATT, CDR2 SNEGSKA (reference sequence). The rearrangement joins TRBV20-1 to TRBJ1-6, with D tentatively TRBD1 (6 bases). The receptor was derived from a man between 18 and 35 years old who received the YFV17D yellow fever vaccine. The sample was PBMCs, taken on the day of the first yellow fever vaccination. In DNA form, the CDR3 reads TGCAGTGCTAGAGACCGACAGGATTCACCCCTCCACTTT. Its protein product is CSARDRQDSPLHF.